Listed here are 2 T cell receptor beta chains from one sample, sequenced in a study of shared clonotypes between healthy human individuals. TCRdb's copy holds only in-frame clones and misses some; the assay was immunoSEQ multiplex PCR. The top ten clones hold 0.055% to 0.075% of a sample with 400,000 to 600,000 clones, 95% to 97% of them seen once. Sequencing was performed on naive CD4+ T cells sorted from blood. Sample subset: CD45RA+ positively selected. These receptors were obtained from a woman aged 30 to 39 in good health.

This chain uses TRBV4-1 with TRBJ2-1; 11 bases are a match to TRBD1. With V trimmed by 2 bases and J by 8 bases, 2 bases remained unmatched. The CDR3 is made up of 14 amino acids. In germline, CDR1 is MGHRA, CDR2 YSYEKL. CDR3 nucleotide sequence: TGCGCCAGCAGCCAACGGGACAGGGGGTATGAGCAGTTCTTC. Protein product: CASSQRDRGYEQFF.

The rearrangement uses TRBV28 and TRBJ1-1, with D possibly being TRBD1 (6 bases). V was pared by 5 bases and J by 5 bases, with 12 bases between. The CDR3 consists of 13 residues. Germline V gene lookup returns CDR1 MDHEN and CDR2 SYDVKM. The CDR3 bases are TGTGCCAGCAGTGGACAGTGGGAAACTGAAGCTTTCTTT. The encoded protein is CASSGQWETEAFF. Supplemented by reference TRBV28 and TRBJ1-1, the full variable domain reads DVKVTQSSRYLVKRTGEKVFLECVQDMDHENMFWYRQDPGLGLRLIYFSYDVKMKEKGDIPEGYSVSREKKERFSLILESASTNQTSMYLCASSGQWETEAFFGQGTRLTVV.